The present T cell receptor beta chain was sequenced within a study of PD-1 blockade in classical Hodgkin lymphoma. Background on the study: Once every 2 weeks, patients received intravenous nivolumab at 3 mg/kg. Study-wide results and caveats: Nivolumab starters within 1 year of ASCT were excluded. The study found that TCR diversity rose significantly by C4D1 in CD4+ but not CD8+ cells. Lower baseline TCR diversity marked trial partial responders and progressors.

Time point of the sample: cycle 4 day 1 (C4D1), after 6 weeks of nivolumab. Autologous stem cell transplantation was followed by relapse in every patient, and brentuximab vedotin exposure varied. Data came from immunoSEQ multiplex PCR; TCRdb stores just in-frame clones and leaves some out. Here the sample spans 40,000 to 65,000 clones, around nine tenths being singletons. Germline CDR1 WSHSY, CDR2 SAAADI. Trimming removed 0 bases from V and 5 bases from J; junction bases left unmatched: 11. This CDR3 contains 18 residues. Comment on this clone: What it recognizes is unknown.

The receptor was derived from a human donor with classical Hodgkin lymphoma. This material consisted of peripheral blood mononuclear cells (PBMCs), taken before the fourth cycle of nivolumab. This sequence joins TRBV10-2 and TRBJ2-7, with 12 bases identical to TRBD2. CDR3 region: CASSESTASGGARNEQYF. DNA for the CDR3: TGCGCCAGCAGTGAGTCGACGGCTAGCGGGGGGGCTCGGAACGAGCAGTACTTC.